What follows are 22 T cell receptor beta chains derived from one specimen sequenced in a study of T cell repertoires in cytomegalovirus infection. TCRdb processed the reads anew with MiXCR; each CDR3 protein has one entry. The table lists 650,000 to 900,000 distinct CDR3 sequences, about 30% of them singletons. These receptors' targets are unknown. The sample consisted of cultured CD8+ T cells from PBMCs, taken from culture after CMV antigen stimulation. These receptors originate from a human donor in good health (CMV status not recorded). Some clones in this sample may be carry-over from other donors' samples.

This chain links TRBV19 with TRBJ1-5; 7 bases are shared with TRBD1. The CDR3 loop spans 18 amino acids. V was clipped by 8 bases and J by 0 bases; unmatched bases: 16. Germline V lookup: CDR1 LNHDA, CDR2 SQIVND (reference sequence). The CDR3 sequence is CASFGTDPRQNSNQPQHF. For the CDR3, the DNA is TGTGCCAGTTTTGGGACAGATCCCAGGCAGAATAGCAATCAGCCCCAGCATTTT.

This clonotype has a single count. Germline is not matched at one junction end, which may reflect a read error. CDR3 DNA: TGTGTCAGCAGCATCCTGGGGGGGGACCAGCCCCAGCATTTT. Protein product: CVSSILGGDQPQHF. This rearrangement joins TRBV5-4 to TRBJ1-5; D perhaps matches TRBD1 (5 bases). The CDR3 length is 14 residues. Germline CDR1 and CDR2: SGHNT and YYREEE (reference sequence).

This chain uses TRBV27 with TRBJ2-7; D uncertain. The germline V gene has CDR1 MNHEY and CDR2 SMNVEV (reference sequence). Trimming took 3 bases from V and 3 from J, leaving 9 bases between them. The CDR3 is made up of 13 amino acids. DNA of the CDR3: TGTGCCAGCAGTTTCACCAGTGACTACGAGCAGTACTTC. Residues: CASSFTSDYEQYF.

This clonotype was seen ten or more times. The chain couples TRBV7-6 to TRBJ2-7, with a possible D match to TRBD2 (5 bases). The germline V and J ends were trimmed by 1 base and 3 bases, with 16 bases remaining between them. This CDR3 has 16 residues. Germline values: CDR1 SGHVS, CDR2 FNYEAQ. Written as DNA, the CDR3 is TGTGCCAGCAGCTTAGATACGGAGGCTGCTTACTACGAGCAGTACTTC. Encoded protein: CASSLDTEAAYYEQYF. Full variable domain (missing parts from reference TRBV7-6 and TRBJ2-7): GAGVSQSPRYKVTKRGQDVALRCDPISGHVSLYWYRQALGQGPEFLTYFNYEAQQDKSGLPNDRFSAERPEGSISTLTIQRTEQRDSAMYRCASSLDTEAAYYEQYFGPGTRLTVT.

This chain links TRBV7-8 with TRBJ2-2; D remains ambiguous. This CDR3 has 17 amino acids. V lost 3 bases and J 2 bases, leaving 16 bases between the germline ends. CDR1 and CDR2 (germline): SGHVS, FQNEAQ. The CDR3 nucleotides are TGTGCCAGCAGCTTTCCCCATAGCCGGGTAAACACCGGGGAGCTGTTTTTT. Translated, it gives CASSFPHSRVNTGELFF.

This clonotype was seen more than once but under ten times. This sequence joins TRBV9 and TRBJ1-1; no firm D call. Germline V gene lookup returns CDR1 SGDLS and CDR2 YYNGEE. The V gene lost 0 bases and the J gene lost 5 bases, with 8 bases spanning the gap. The CDR3 is made up of 13 amino acids. The CDR3 sequence: CASSVALRTEAFF. The CDR3 DNA sequence: TGTGCCAGCAGCGTAGCTCTAAGGACTGAAGCTTTCTTT.

This clonotype was counted a few times. The V gene is TRBV4-1, the J gene TRBJ2-1; the match to TRBD2 covers 12 bases. This CDR3 contains 17 residues. Losses at the gene ends were 0 bases for V and 8 bases for J; bases not matched to a gene: 8. Germline V gene lookup returns CDR1 MGHRA and CDR2 YSYEKL. In DNA, the CDR3 is TGCGCCAGCAGCCAAGAAGTCCCTAGCGGGGGGGTGCATGAGCAGTTCTTC. Its translation: CASSQEVPSGGVHEQFF.

The chain links TRBV29-1 to TRBJ1-2; D unresolved. Germline V gene lookup returns CDR1 SQVTM and CDR2 ANQGSEA. V shed 7 bases and J shed 8 bases, with 20 bases lying between them. The CDR3 loop spans 13 amino acids. This CDR3 is CSARPDASLGYTF. The CDR3 region has the DNA TGCAGCGCAAGACCGGACGCGTCGCTGGGCTACACCTTC.

This chain connects TRBV6-6 to TRBJ2-1; 7 bases align to TRBD2. The CDR3 sequence is 18 residues long. V shed 6 bases, J shed 0 bases, and the junction held 14 bases outside the gene matches. Germline V lookup: CDR1 MNHNY, CDR2 SVGAGI (reference sequence). The CDR3 sequence is CASSRQSLAHLSYNEQFF. CDR3 sequence (DNA): TGTGCCAGCAGCCGTCAGTCACTAGCGCACCTCTCCTACAATGAGCAGTTCTTC.

The CDR3: CASNDEGGPTGELFF. CDR3 sequence (DNA): TGTGCCAGCAATGATGAGGGGGGGCCCACCGGGGAGCTGTTTTTT. V gene TRBV27 combines with J gene TRBJ2-2, with a tentative D call TRBD2 (7 bases). Germline loops: CDR1 MNHEY, CDR2 SMNVEV (reference sequence). Trimming left V 7 bases short and J 4 bases short, with 16 bases between. CDR3 length equals 15 residues.

The chain couples TRBV9 to TRBJ1-2; maybe TRBD1 (5 bases). Trimming removed 2 bases from V and 1 base from J, with 15 bases in between. This CDR3 has 16 residues. Germline lookup yields CDR1 SGDLS and CDR2 YYNGEE. CDR3 DNA sequence: TGTGCCAGCAGCGTCTCAACAGGCGAAGGTAACTATGGCTACACCTTC. It is translated as CASSVSTGEGNYGYTF.

This chain uses TRBV7-9 with TRBJ1-1; no definite D call. Trimming took 0 bases from V and 3 from J, leaving 5 bases between them. There are 13 residues in the CDR3. Germline V gene sequence: CDR1 SEHNR, CDR2 FQNEAQ (reference sequence). In DNA form, the CDR3 reads TGTGCCAGCAGCTTAGCGCCAGACACTGAAGCTTTCTTT. It translates to CASSLAPDTEAFF.

V gene TRBV28 combines with J gene TRBJ2-2, with D perhaps assigned TRBD1 or TRBD2 (5 bases each). Trimming removed 3 bases from V and 7 bases from J, with 18 bases in between. The CDR3 consists of 16 residues. Germline V CDR1 and CDR2: MDHEN, SYDVKM. CDR3: CASSLSYSGPGGELFF. CDR3 DNA sequence: TGTGCCAGCAGTTTGAGTTATTCGGGGCCTGGCGGGGAGCTGTTTTTT.

This chain joins TRBV19 and TRBJ2-5; D not certain. CDR3 length: 14 amino acids. Trimming cost V 0 bases and J 1 base, with 6 bases left between them. Germline V gene sequence: CDR1 LNHDA, CDR2 SQIVND (reference sequence). The CDR3 region has the DNA TGTGCCAGTAGTATAGATGGGTCCCAAGAGACCCAGTACTTC. Protein sequence: CASSIDGSQETQYF.

This clonotype was found many times. The chain recombines TRBV7-8 with TRBJ2-7, with 7 bases that match TRBD2. The germline V gene encodes CDR1 SGHVS and CDR2 FQNEAQ. The CDR3 length is 15 residues. Trimming took 1 base from V and 3 from J; bases not matched to a gene: 6. CDR3 nucleotides: TGTGCCAGCAGCTTAGTGGCTAGCGGTCTCTACGAGCAGTACGTC. This translates into CASSLVASGLYEQYV.

This sequence joins TRBV12-3 or TRBV12-4 and TRBJ2-1; the match to TRBD1 covers 9 bases. The CDR3 sequence is 15 residues long. Trimming removed 7 bases from V and 5 bases from J; junction bases left unmatched: 9. CDR3 in DNA: TGTGCCAGCAACCCCACAGGGGGCGACCACAATGAGCAGTTCTTC. This encodes CASNPTGGDHNEQFF.

CDR3: CASSLALSGEKLFF. The CDR3 DNA sequence: TGTGCCAGCAGTTTAGCATTGTCAGGGGAAAAACTGTTTTTT. The rearrangement joins TRBV12-3 or TRBV12-4 to TRBJ1-4; weak D call: TRBD1 (5 bases). The V gene lost 0 bases and the J gene lost 8 bases, with 10 bases spanning the gap. The CDR3 contains 14 residues.

This clonotype was detected only a few times. This chain links TRBV27 with TRBJ2-3; D possibly corresponds to TRBD1 (5 bases). The CDR3 is 17 residues long. CDR1 is MNHEY and CDR2 is SMNVEV in the germline V gene (reference sequence). Trimming took off 0 bases at V and 7 bases at J, with 20 bases between the two ends. The CDR3 is CASSLSQGSFKLNTQYF. Written as DNA, the CDR3 is TGTGCCAGCAGTTTATCTCAGGGTAGTTTTAAGTTAAATACGCAGTATTTT.

This chain links TRBV12-3 or TRBV12-4 with TRBJ2-3; D tentatively reads TRBD1 or TRBD2 (6 bases each). The V end was cut by 3 bases, the J end by 5 bases, with 15 bases between. This CDR3 has 15 residues. The CDR3 coding sequence is TGTGCCAGCAGTTTGCGTGGGGGGCGAGAAGATACGCAGTATTTT. This encodes CASSLRGGREDTQYF.

The genes are TRBV28 and TRBJ2-2; D may correspond to TRBD1 or TRBD2 (6 bases each). Between the trimmed V and J ends, which lost 1 base and 6 bases, there was a span of 9 bases. This CDR3 contains 14 residues. Germline V gene lookup returns CDR1 MDHEN and CDR2 SYDVKM. CDR3 residues: CASSLYREAGELFF. The CDR3 region has the DNA TGTGCCAGCAGTTTATACAGGGAGGCCGGGGAGCTGTTTTTT.

Ten or more counts support this clonotype. The J gene is TRBJ2-1, the V gene TRBV6-1, with 7 bases that match TRBD1. Germline CDR1 reads MNHNS; CDR2 reads SASEGT. The CDR3 runs to 17 residues. Trimming cost V 4 bases and J 4 bases; bases outside gene matches: 13. DNA for the CDR3: TGTGCCAGCAGTGCCCTCCTGACAGGGATGGGTTACAATGAGCAGTTCTTC. It translates to CASSALLTGMGYNEQFF.

V is TRBV28 and J is TRBJ2-5; the D gene is possibly TRBD1 (6 bases). Germline-derived CDR1 and CDR2 are MDHEN and SYDVKM. V was shortened by 11 bases and J by 5 bases, with 18 bases between the two germline ends. There are 13 residues in the CDR3. The CDR3 nucleotides read TGTGCCGGTGGGGCAGGGGTAACGGAGACCCAGTACTTC. Translation gives CAGGAGVTETQYF. The full variable domain, with the rest looked up from reference TRBV28 and TRBJ2-5, is DVKVTQSSRYLVKRTGEKVFLECVQDMDHENMFWYRQDPGLGLRLIYFSYDVKMKEKGDIPEGYSVSREKKERFSLILESASTNQTSMYLCAGGAGVTETQYFGPGTRLLVL.